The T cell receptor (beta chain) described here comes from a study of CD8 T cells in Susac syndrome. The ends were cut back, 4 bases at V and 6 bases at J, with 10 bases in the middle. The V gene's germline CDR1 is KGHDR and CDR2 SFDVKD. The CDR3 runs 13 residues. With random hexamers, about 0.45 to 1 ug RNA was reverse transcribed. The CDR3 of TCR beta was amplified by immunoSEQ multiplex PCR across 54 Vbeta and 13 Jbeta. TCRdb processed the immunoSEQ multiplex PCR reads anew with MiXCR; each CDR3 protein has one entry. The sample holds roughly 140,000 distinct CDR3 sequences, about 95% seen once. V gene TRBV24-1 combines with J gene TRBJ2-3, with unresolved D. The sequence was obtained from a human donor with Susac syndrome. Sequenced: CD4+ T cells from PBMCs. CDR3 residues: CATSDAIQDTQYF. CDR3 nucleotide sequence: TGTGCCACCAGTGACGCCATCCAGGATACGCAGTATTTT.